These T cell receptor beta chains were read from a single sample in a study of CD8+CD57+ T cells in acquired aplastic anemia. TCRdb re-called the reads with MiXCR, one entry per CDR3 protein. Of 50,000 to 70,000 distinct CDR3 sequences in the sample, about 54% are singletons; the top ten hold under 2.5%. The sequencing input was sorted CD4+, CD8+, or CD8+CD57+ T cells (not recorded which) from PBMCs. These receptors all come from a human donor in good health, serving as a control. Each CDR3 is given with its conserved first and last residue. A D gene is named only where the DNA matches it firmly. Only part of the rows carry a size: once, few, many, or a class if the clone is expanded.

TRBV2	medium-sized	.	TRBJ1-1	TGTGCCAGCAGTCAGTGGGAAGCTTTCTTT	CASSQWEAFF
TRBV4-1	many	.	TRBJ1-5	TGCGCCAGCAGCCAAGTAGGAGAGGGCCGGGAGCCCCAGCATTTT	CASSQVGEGREPQHF
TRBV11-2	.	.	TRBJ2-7	TGTGCCAGCAGCTTCAGGGGCACGGGCATCCTCTACGAGCAGTACTTC	CASSFRGTGILYEQYF
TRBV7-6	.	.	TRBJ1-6	TGTGCCAGCACCCTCCTGGCAGGGAATTCACCCCTCCACTTT	CASTLLAGNSPLHF
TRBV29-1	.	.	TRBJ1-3	TGCAGCGTTGGATTCCCAGGTTCTGGAAACACCATATATTTT	CSVGFPGSGNTIYF
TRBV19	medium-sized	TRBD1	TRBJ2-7	TGTGCCAGTAGTATAGCAGGGGGAAGGTCCTACGAGCAGTACTTC	CASSIAGGRSYEQYF
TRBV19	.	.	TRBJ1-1	TGTGCCACCAAAGGACAGAGGAACACTGAAGCTTTCTTT	CATKGQRNTEAFF
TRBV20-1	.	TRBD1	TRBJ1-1	TGCAGTGCTACCCGGACAGGGCGGAACACTGAAGCTTTCTTT	CSATRTGRNTEAFF
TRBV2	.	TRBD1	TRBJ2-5	TGTGCCAGCAGCTACGACAGGGTACGTGAGACCCAGTACTTC	CASSYDRVRETQYF
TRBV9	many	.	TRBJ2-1	TGTGCCAGCAGCGCCCGGACAGACAATGAGCAGTTCTTC	CASSARTDNEQFF
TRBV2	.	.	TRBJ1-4	TGTGCCAGCACGGGCAGGGAAAATGAAAAACTGTTTTTT	CASTGRENEKLFF
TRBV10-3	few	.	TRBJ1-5	TGTGCCATCAGTGAGTCGATCGGAGAGCCCCAGCATTTT	CAISESIGEPQHF
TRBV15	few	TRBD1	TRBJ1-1	TGTGCCACCAGCACCTTCGGACAGGGGTCTGGTGAAGCTTTCTTT	CATSTFGQGSGEAFF
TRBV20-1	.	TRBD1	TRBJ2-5	TGCAGTGCCAGCAGGGGGACAGGGACGGAGACCCAGTACTTC	CSASRGTGTETQYF
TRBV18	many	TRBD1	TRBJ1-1	TGTGCCAGCTCACCGGGACAGACGAACACTGAAGCTTTCTTT	CASSPGQTNTEAFF
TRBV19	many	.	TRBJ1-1	TGTGCCAGTAGTATCGCTAGGCTGAACACTGAAGCTTTCTTT	CASSIARLNTEAFF
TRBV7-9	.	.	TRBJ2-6	TGTGCCAGCAGCGTAGGGGCCAACGTCCTGACTTTC	CASSVGANVLTF
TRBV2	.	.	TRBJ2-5	TGTGCCAGCAGTGGGGGGGCAAGCCAGCCCCAGTACTTC	CASSGGASQPQYF
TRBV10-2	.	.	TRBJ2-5	TGCGCCAGCAGACCATCACCCGCGGGATTGAGGGAGACCCAGTACTTC	CASRPSPAGLRETQYF
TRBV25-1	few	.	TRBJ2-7	TGTGCCAGCAGTGAATCTACAGGGAGGACCTACGAGCAGTACTTC	CASSESTGRTYEQYF
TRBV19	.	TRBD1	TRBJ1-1	TGTGCCAGTAGCATTATCGGGACAGGGCGGACTGAAGCTTTCTTT	CASSIIGTGRTEAFF
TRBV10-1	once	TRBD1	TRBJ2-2	TGCGCCAGCAATACACAGGGGCCGAACACCGGGGAGCTGTTTTTT	CASNTQGPNTGELFF
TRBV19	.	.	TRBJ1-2	TGTGCCAGTAGTATAGGTCAGGGAAGGGGCTACACCTTC	CASSIGQGRGYTF
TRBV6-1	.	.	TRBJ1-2	TGTGCCAGCACGGGATGGCAGGGGTATGGCTACACCTTC	CASTGWQGYGYTF
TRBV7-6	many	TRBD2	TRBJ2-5	TGTGCCAGCAGCTTCGTGGCCCCAGCGGGAGGGCCAGGGGAGACCCAGTACTTC	CASSFVAPAGGPGETQYF
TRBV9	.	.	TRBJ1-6	TGTGCCAGCAGCCCCCGGTTCGGGGGGGAGAATTCACCCCTCCACTTT	CASSPRFGGENSPLHF
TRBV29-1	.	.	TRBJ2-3	TGCAGCGTCGGAAGGGCTGGCCGAACAGATACGCAGTATTTT	CSVGRAGRTDTQYF
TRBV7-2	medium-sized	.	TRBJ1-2	TGTGCCAGCAGCTTGAGTGCGGACTATGGCTACACCTTC	CASSLSADYGYTF
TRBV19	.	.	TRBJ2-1	TGTGCCAGTAGGCGGACAGCGATGGATGAGCAGTTCTTC	CASRRTAMDEQFF
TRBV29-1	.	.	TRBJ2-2	TGCAGCGTTAGGGTTCTTGCCACCGGGGAGCTGTTTTTT	CSVRVLATGELFF
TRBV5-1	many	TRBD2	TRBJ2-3	TGCGCCAGCAGCCGGTCTAGCGGGAGCACAGATACGCAGTATTTT	CASSRSSGSTDTQYF
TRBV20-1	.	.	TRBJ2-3	TGCAGTGCTCGGAACATAGGGCGAACAGATACGCAGTATTTT	CSARNIGRTDTQYF